These 4 T cell receptor beta chains share one sample of origin, sequenced in a study of T cells after yellow fever vaccination. Each CDR3 protein gets one entry after TCRdb re-called the 5' RACE reads with MiXCR. In the table there are 360,000 or so distinct CDR3 sequences, approximately 10% of which are singletons. Specimen: PBMCs, collected on the day of the first yellow fever vaccination. The receptors were gathered from a man between 18 and 29 years old who received the YFV17D yellow fever vaccine.

CDR3 sequence: CASSLSGADGYTF. Written as DNA, the CDR3 is TGTGCCAGCAGCTTATCGGGGGCGGATGGCTACACCTTC. This sequence joins TRBV7-3 and TRBJ1-2, with D possibly matching TRBD1 (6 bases). V lost 2 bases and J 6 bases, leaving 10 bases between the germline ends. From germline, CDR1 is SGHTA and CDR2 FQGTGA. CDR3 length: 13 amino acids.

CDR3 coding DNA: TGCAGCGTTGCACCAGACTATAATTCACCCCTCCACTTT. Translating it yields CSVAPDYNSPLHF. The chain has TRBV29-1 and TRBJ1-6; D unclear. V lost 4 bases to trimming and J lost 3 bases, with 7 bases between them. This CDR3 is built from 13 residues. The germline CDR1 and CDR2 sequences are SQVTM and ANQGSEA. Variable domain in full (rest from reference TRBV29-1 and TRBJ1-6): SAVISQKPSRDICQRGTSLTIQCQVDSQVTMMFWYRQQPGQSLTLIATANQGSEATYESGFVIDKFPISRPNLTFSTLTVSNMSPEDSSIYLCSVAPDYNSPLHFGNGTRLTVT.

This clonotype was counted ten times or more. The chain carries TRBV15 and TRBJ2-5; D is uncertain. The CDR3 has 14 residues. The germline V gene encodes CDR1 LNHNV and CDR2 YYDKDF (reference sequence). Deletions cut 0 bases from V and 1 base from J, with 6 bases between. The DNA for the CDR3 is TGTGCCACCAGCAGAGAGAGAGCCCAAGAGACCCAGTACTTC. It encodes CATSRERAQETQYF. The full variable domain, its missing parts supplied by reference TRBV15 and TRBJ2-5, is DAMVIQNPRYQVTQFGKPVTLSCSQTLNHNVMYWYQQKSSQAPKLLFHYYDKDFNNEADTPDNFQSRRPNTSFCFLDIRSPGLGDTAMYLCATSRERAQETQYFGPGTRLLVL.

The chain is built from TRBV20-1 and TRBJ2-5; TRBD2 matches 9 bases. Germline V CDR1 and CDR2: DFQATT, SNEGSKA (reference sequence). The ends lost 2 bases at V and 5 bases at J; junction bases unmatched: 9. The CDR3 covers 15 residues. The CDR3 bases are TGCAGTGCTAGAACCGGGACTAGCCAACATGAGACCCAGTACTTC. It translates to CSARTGTSQHETQYF.